This T cell receptor beta chain originates from a study of cytomegalovirus exposure and HLA in healthy donors (dated by TCRdb to between 2016 and 2019). In terms of the full investigation: An earlier analysis of approximately 640 of the donors reported about 290 Gb of sequence data and 117 million unique TCR beta sequences from about 200 million T cells. An early release covering some 640 HLA-typed donors comprised 250 to 350 gigabases of sequencing data and tens of millions of unique TCR sequences. Of the 350 to 450 genotyped donors, around 81% fell in the genetic ancestry cluster associated with self-reported Caucasian donors. The study aimed to test whether signatures of past pathogen exposure could be identified by cataloging public T cell receptors. Using immunosequencing, the study profiled T cell repertoires from 500 to 800 subjects and related those repertoires to cytomegalovirus serostatus. In addition to the first cohort of 666 subjects, a separate validation cohort of 130 or so different subjects was used. High-throughput TCR immunosequencing, statistical association of individual TCRs with disease status, and machine learning were combined to predict cytomegalovirus infection status. A later analysis re-analyzed previously published TCR beta repertoires from 650 to 800 donors and added high-resolution HLA genotyping to study TCR occurrence patterns. The later analysis used no new phenotypic data to find candidate immune exposures, relying instead on TCR beta sequences and their occurrence across donors. To decide whether each TCR beta V gene segment behaved as functional or pseudogenic, an earlier analysis of several hundred of the donors relied on high-throughput TCR beta sequencing. Donor age, sex, ethnicity and CMV serostatus were collected together with the repertoire data. A later genetic analysis took genome-wide SNP genotypes for about three fifths of the 666 donors and used that subset as a discovery cohort. Every repertoire in the discovery cohort had been generated on one and the same sequencing platform. Both class I and class II loci were covered by HLA typing, at four-digit resolution. Typing coverage differed by locus: A, B, C, DRB1 and DQB1 were typed in about 629-640 donors, DQA1 in approximately 520, DPA1 in 600 to 610, and DPB1 in around 490. Several DR-DQ haplotypes were treated as single units for association and clustering because of strong linkage in the cohort. Among 350 to 400 genotyped donors of the cohort, an average of around 240,000 unique TCR beta nucleotide sequences were sequenced per donor, around 20% of them non-productive.

Receptor amplification or capture employed the immunoSEQ multiplex PCR assay. The multiplex PCR relied on a mix of 60 forward primers for TCR Vbeta segments and 13 reverse primers for TCR Jbeta segments. The CDR3 region of rearranged TCR beta genes was amplified from genomic DNA by a multiplex PCR assay. The Illumina HiSeq System was used to sequence the amplified TCR beta libraries as 87-base-pair reads. Turning to the authors' computational methods: A later analysis tallied roughly 80 million unique TCR beta chains across the 700 or so repertoires, and approximately 12 million of those chains were shared by two or more donors. Raw reads were error-corrected and collapsed into unique sequences by a nearest-neighbor algorithm in which closely related sequences were merged to remove PCR and sequencing errors. Alignment of CDR3 sequences to IMGT reference sequences was used to assign V, D and J gene segments. For a sequence to be retained, at least a six-nucleotide match to both a V gene segment and a J gene segment was required. Rearrangements were classified as productive when the CDR3 lacked stop codons and remained in frame with V and J, and all other rearrangements were classified as non-productive. Following IMGT convention, CDR3 was defined as the stretch from the second conserved V-encoded cysteine to the conserved J-encoded phenylalanine. In an earlier analysis of more than 550 of the donors, sequences lacking an unambiguous match to a single V gene segment were excluded. In an earlier analysis of 587 of the donors, a V segment was called functional when productive rearrangements were above 56.7%, and segregating when the standard deviation between donors exceeded 5%. A statistical classification framework was built to diagnose cytomegalovirus status from the catalog of TCR beta chain sequences. V and J gene assignment, in a later analysis, came from comparing TCR nucleotide sequences with IMGT/GENE-DB human TR gene sequences. In a later analysis, CDR3 sequences and most-parsimonious VDJ recombination scenarios were assigned using the TCRdist pipeline. In a later analysis, each TCR beta chain was defined by its CDR3 amino acid sequence together with its V-gene family, and reads lacking a unique V-gene family were excluded. In a later analysis, around 600 highly shared, low-generation-probability nucleotide sequences were removed to address suspected cross-contamination and a sequencing artifact. In a later analysis, a clonal expansion index for each public chain was calculated from normalized within-repertoire ranks of inferred template counts. Generation probabilities in a later analysis came from a VDJ recombination model fitted to out-of-frame rearrangements, and those results were checked against IGoR. In a later analysis, hypergeometric tests were used to score TCR-TCR, TCR-HLA and TCR-CMV co-occurrence, with a repertoire-size bias correction applied to TCR pairs. False discovery rates were estimated in a later analysis by permuting HLA or CMV assignments 20 times. In a later analysis, co-occurring TCRs were grouped using DBSCAN, with TCRdist sequence similarity added in when clustering inside HLA-allele-positive subsets. Co-occurrence clustering excluded repertoires with fewer than 30,000 or more than 120,000 public chains, plus five with anomalous nucleotide sharing. This immuneACCESS table, as held by TCRdb, lists in-frame sequences with V and J called but not all clones. Of the missing ones, under half trace to an unresolved V gene in checked studies; the others have no known cause. That table is the source of V, J and clone size, and D and trimming were worked out from the DNA. This sample holds 170,000 or so clones; roughly four fifths were observed only once. Roughly 5% of the sample is held by the ten biggest clonotypes.

The investigation overall reported the following: Several of the top co-occurrence clusters appeared to be linked to parvovirus B19, influenza, CMV and Epstein-Barr virus, according to a later analysis. Compared with equally common non-associated chains, HLA-associated TCR beta chains in a later analysis were more clonally expanded and had lower generation probabilities. According to the authors, the approach could potentially be generalized to other disease states and immunological phenotypes. In a later analysis, the rate of TCR association differed among HLA loci, with DRB1 alleles having the most associated TCRs and HLA-C alleles having the fewest. An association between a missense DCLRE1C variant and V-gene and J-gene trimming of TCR beta chains was found in a later genetic analysis and replicated in an independent cohort. Because some donors lacked HLA typing at each locus, the association tests relied only on the typed subset. The study listed 150 to 200 TCR beta chains as associated with cytomegalovirus. When HLA alleles, especially DR and DQ, strongly co-occurred, attributing TCR associations to individual alleles was difficult. Presence/absence analyses assumed roughly uniform sequencing depth across donors, an assumption that may not hold. Immune exposure information for the cohort was limited to CMV serostatus. A later genetic analysis reported fewer N-insertions in productive TCRs among donors in an Asian-associated ancestry cluster than the roughly 620-donor mean. Most TCR sequences were observed very rarely across donors, whereas some public TCRs were present in many individuals. A later analysis found that most CMV-associated TCR beta chains appeared HLA-restricted, with HLA associations seemingly driven largely by CMV exposure. In a later analysis, about 16,000 TCR beta sequences were associated with specific HLA alleles at a false discovery rate of 0.05. In this cohort, only TCR beta chains were sequenced, and detectable features were limited by the absence of alpha or paired-chain data. A further reported finding was that TCR beta sequences accurately predicted the HLA-A and HLA-B alleles for most subjects in the first cohort. The earlier analysis of around 600 of the donors excluded over 15 rarely observed V segments, including chromosome 9 orphons, because counts were too low. A few of the identified cytomegalovirus-associated TCR beta chains were confirmed in vitro to be specific for cytomegalovirus antigens. In both the original and validation cohorts, the classifier was reported to diagnose cytomegalovirus status with high specificity and sensitivity. Linkage disequilibrium might explain the correlated functional status among segregating V segments, but an unknown experimental factor could not be excluded. Broadly in line with IMGT annotations, most TCR beta V segments showed up in productive rearrangements about 90% or about 30% of the time in an earlier analysis of 450 to 600 of the donors. A cluster of highly shared sequence variants was judged likely to represent a technical artifact of the sequencing pipeline.

As regards this clone: Its recognized antigen is unknown. Base qualities are not recorded, but no much larger clone differs from it by a single base.

The cohort consisted of fewer than 700 healthy bone marrow donors. At the time of sampling, all cohort members were nominally healthy, though unrecorded immune exposures were likely present. The donor was CMV seronegative and belonged to the group of over 300 seronegative cohort members. Every donor gave a peripheral blood sample, and the peripheral blood mononuclear cells from that sample were used for TCR beta sequencing. The Qiagen DNeasy Blood Extraction Kit was used to extract genomic DNA from the blood cell samples. The specimen sequenced was PBMCs. This clonotype was obtained from a man in his late teens or twenties in good health and CMV-seronegative.

The encoded CDR3 is CASSYGTGNTGELFF. The bases are TGTGCCAGCAGTTACGGGACAGGGAACACCGGGGAGCTGTTTTTT. This sequence uses TRBV11-3 and TRBJ2-2; 8 central bases correspond to TRBD1. The CDR3 runs 15 residues from the cysteine to the phenylalanine. The retained sequence is limited to the CDR3, 45 bases, with the frame set at the first base. According to the germline V gene, CDR1 reads SGHNT and CDR2 reads YENEEA. Germline trimming amounts to 6 bases on V and 1 base on J, with 4 as the count of junction bases outside the gene matches.